The 14 T cell receptor beta chains below all came from one sample that was sequenced in a study of PD-1 blockade in classical Hodgkin lymphoma. Described time point: cycle 4 day 1 (C4D1), after less than 7 weeks of nivolumab. Every patient experienced relapse after autologous stem cell transplantation, and brentuximab vedotin exposure varied. Repertoires were generated with immunoSEQ multiplex PCR, while TCRdb's copy carries only in-frame clones and drops some. Here the sample spans about 19,000 clones, about 77% being singletons. Sequences were derived from peripheral blood mononuclear cells (PBMCs), sampled before the fourth cycle of nivolumab. These receptor sequences come from a human donor with classical Hodgkin lymphoma.

The chain couples TRBV7-2 to TRBJ1-1, with D possibly matching TRBD1 (6 bases). Germline CDR1 and CDR2: SGHTA and FQGNSA. CDR3 length equals 18 residues. V lost 1 base to trimming and J lost 1 base, with 19 bases between them. The CDR3 sequence: CASSLVSHATGWNTEAFF. For the CDR3, the DNA is TGTGCCAGCAGCTTAGTTAGCCACGCTACAGGGTGGAACACTGAAGCTTTCTTT.

This clone was counted a single time. This chain connects TRBV27 to TRBJ1-5; D call uncertain. Germline V gives CDR1 MNHEY, CDR2 SMNVEV (reference sequence). The germline V and J ends were trimmed by 2 bases and 10 bases, with 12 bases remaining between them. The CDR3 extends over 13 amino acids. The CDR3: CASSLGVFIPQHF. The CDR3 DNA reads TGTGCCAGCAGTTTAGGAGTGTTTATACCCCAGCATTTT.

The chain recombines TRBV6-5 with TRBJ2-3; the match to TRBD1 covers 10 bases. Losses at the gene ends were 5 bases for V and 3 bases for J; bases not matched to a gene: 2. CDR3 size: 14 residues. Germline CDR1 is MNHEY and CDR2 is SVGAGI. CDR3 DNA: TGTGCCAGCAGTCCGGGACAGGGGACAGATACGCAGTATTTT. Translated: CASSPGQGTDTQYF.

The rearrangement uses TRBV25-1 and TRBJ2-1; 12 nucleotides match TRBD2. This CDR3 is 16 amino acids long. CDR1 MGHDK and CDR2 SYGVNS come from the germline V gene. J was trimmed by 6 bases and V by 8 bases; bases with no gene match: 11. CDR3 nucleotide sequence: TGTGCCAGCTGCCTGACTAGCGGGAGTGGCTGCAATGAGCAGTTCTTC. Protein sequence: CASCLTSGSGCNEQFF.

This chain uses TRBV19 with TRBJ1-3; D is unresolved. Germline V lookup: CDR1 LNHDA, CDR2 SQIVND (reference sequence). V was trimmed by 4 bases and J by 0 bases, leaving 13 bases between them. This CDR3 comprises 16 residues. CDR3 protein: CASSTLLTSSGNTIYF. Written as DNA, the CDR3 is TGTGCCAGTAGTACCTTACTAACCTCCTCTGGAAACACCATATATTTT.

The chain combines TRBV19 with TRBJ1-5, with D tentatively TRBD1 (5 bases). In germline, CDR1 is LNHDA, CDR2 SQIVND (reference sequence). The CDR3 runs to 17 residues. V lost 3 bases, J lost 0 bases, and 15 bases lay in between. The CDR3 is CASSMVRQLYSNQPQHF. As DNA, the CDR3 is TGTGCCAGTAGTATGGTCCGACAGTTATATAGCAATCAGCCCCAGCATTTT.

The gene calls are TRBV6-1 and TRBJ1-5; unclear D gene. With 6 bases removed from V and 2 bases from J, the gap between germline ends came to 5 bases. Germline CDR1 is MNHNS and CDR2 is SASEGT. The CDR3 spans 12 residues. The CDR3 region is CASRRGNQPQHF. Here the CDR3 DNA reads TGTGCCAGCAGAAGGGGCAATCAGCCCCAGCATTTT.

The rearrangement links TRBV6-5 to TRBJ1-2; TRBD1 aligns across 7 bases. Trimming cost V 6 bases and J 4 bases; bases outside gene matches: 11. Germline CDR1 MNHEY, CDR2 SVGAGI. The CDR3 is 15 residues long. The CDR3 loop reads CASSPFPGQPYGYTF. The CDR3 DNA follows: TGTGCCAGCAGCCCATTCCCGGGACAGCCCTATGGCTACACCTTC.

In its sample, this clone was seen once. The rearrangement links TRBV6-5 to TRBJ1-2; the match to TRBD1 covers 8 bases. CDR1 is MNHEY and CDR2 is SVGAGI in the germline V gene. CDR3 size: 12 residues. Losses at the gene ends were 6 bases for V and 8 bases for J; bases not matched to a gene: 5. CDR3 nucleotide sequence: TGTGCCAGCAGCTCAACAGGGGGGGGCTACACCTTC. Protein product: CASSSTGGGYTF.

The chain couples TRBV7-9 to TRBJ2-7; 10 bases are shared with TRBD1. Germline CDR1 reads SEHNR; CDR2 reads FQNEAQ (reference sequence). There are 14 residues in the CDR3. The J segment lost 6 bases and the V segment lost 5 bases, leaving 7 bases of the junction unmatched. The CDR3 sequence is CASSQGTGAFEQYF. As DNA, the CDR3 is TGTGCCAGCAGCCAAGGGACAGGGGCGTTCGAGCAGTACTTC.

The J gene is TRBJ2-7, the V gene TRBV6-1, with D possibly being TRBD1 (5 bases). The CDR3 has 15 residues. Germline V gene sequence: CDR1 MNHNS, CDR2 SASEGT. Trimming left V 7 bases short and J 0 bases short, with 16 bases between. CDR3 loop: CASTAVQGSSYEQYF. The CDR3 DNA follows: TGTGCCAGCACGGCCGTGCAGGGTAGCTCCTACGAGCAGTACTTC.

The chain uses TRBV19 and TRBJ2-5, with TRBD2 as a possible D gene (5 bases). This CDR3 has 14 residues. Germline-derived CDR1 and CDR2 are LNHDA and SQIVND (reference sequence). The V and J ends lost 11 bases and 4 bases respectively, with 20 bases between them. The CDR3 region is CASKTLGVGETQYF. The CDR3 nucleotides read TGTGCCTCAAAGACCCTCGGGGTGGGAGAGACCCAGTACTTC.

The chain uses TRBV9 and TRBJ2-1; the match to TRBD2 covers 7 bases. Losses at the gene ends were 0 bases for V and 2 bases for J; bases not matched to a gene: 11. The CDR3 runs to 18 residues. Looked up from germline, CDR1 is SGDLS and CDR2 is YYNGEE. The CDR3 DNA reads TGTGCCAGCAGCGTAGGAGAAGGGAGGCGGGAGCCCTACAATGAGCAGTTCTTC. Protein sequence: CASSVGEGRREPYNEQFF.

The chain uses TRBV7-9 and TRBJ2-3; 12 nucleotides agree with TRBD2. Germline trimming cut 5 bases from V and 4 bases from J; bases unmatched to any gene: 4. The CDR3 runs 15 residues. Germline CDR1 SEHNR, CDR2 FQNEAQ (reference sequence). The CDR3, as DNA: TGTGCCAGCAGCCCCCTAGCGGGAGGGTCAGATACGCAGTATTTT. It is translated as CASSPLAGGSDTQYF.